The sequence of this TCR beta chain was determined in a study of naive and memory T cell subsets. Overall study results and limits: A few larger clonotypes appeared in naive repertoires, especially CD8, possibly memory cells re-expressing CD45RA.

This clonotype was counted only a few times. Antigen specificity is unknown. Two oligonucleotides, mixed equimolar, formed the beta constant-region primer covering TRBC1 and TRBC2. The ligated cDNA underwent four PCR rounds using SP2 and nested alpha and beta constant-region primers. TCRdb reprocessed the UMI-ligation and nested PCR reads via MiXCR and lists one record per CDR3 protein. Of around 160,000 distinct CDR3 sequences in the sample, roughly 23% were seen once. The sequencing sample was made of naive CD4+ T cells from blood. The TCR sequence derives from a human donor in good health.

CDR3 sequence (DNA): TGCAGTGCTACATTAGCGGGGGCCTACGAGCAGTACTTC. It yields the protein CSATLAGAYEQYF. This chain links TRBV20-1 with TRBJ2-7; 9 bases are a match to TRBD2. The CDR3 contains 13 residues. With V trimmed by 4 bases and J by 2 bases, 3 bases remained unmatched. CDR1 and CDR2 (germline): DFQATT, SNEGSKA (reference sequence).